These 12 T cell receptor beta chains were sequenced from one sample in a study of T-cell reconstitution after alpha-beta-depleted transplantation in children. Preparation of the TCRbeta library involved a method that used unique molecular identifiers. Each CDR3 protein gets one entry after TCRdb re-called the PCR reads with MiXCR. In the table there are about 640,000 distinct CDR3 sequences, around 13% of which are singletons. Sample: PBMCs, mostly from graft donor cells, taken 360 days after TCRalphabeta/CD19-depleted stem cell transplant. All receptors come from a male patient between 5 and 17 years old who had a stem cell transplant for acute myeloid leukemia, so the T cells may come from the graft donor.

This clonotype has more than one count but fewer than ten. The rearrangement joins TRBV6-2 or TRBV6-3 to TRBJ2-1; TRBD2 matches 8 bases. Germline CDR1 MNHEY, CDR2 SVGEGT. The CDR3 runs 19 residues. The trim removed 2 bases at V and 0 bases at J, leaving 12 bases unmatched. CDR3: CASSYGSIAGRFSYNEQFF. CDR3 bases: TGTGCCAGCAGTTACGGCTCAATAGCGGGGAGATTCTCCTACAATGAGCAGTTCTTC.

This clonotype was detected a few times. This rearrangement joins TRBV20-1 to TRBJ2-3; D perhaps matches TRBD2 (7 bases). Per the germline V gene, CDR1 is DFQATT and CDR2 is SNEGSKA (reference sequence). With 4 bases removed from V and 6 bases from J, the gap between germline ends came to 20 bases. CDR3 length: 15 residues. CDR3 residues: CSATGGPKPIDTQYF. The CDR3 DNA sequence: TGCAGTGCTACGGGGGGCCCCAAGCCCATCGATACGCAGTATTTT.

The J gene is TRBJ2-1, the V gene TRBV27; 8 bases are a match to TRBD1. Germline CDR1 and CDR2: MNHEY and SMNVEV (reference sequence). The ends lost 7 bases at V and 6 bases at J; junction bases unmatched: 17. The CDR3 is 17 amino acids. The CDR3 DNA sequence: TGTGCCAGCAAGGACAGGGCCGGACTGGATGGGCTCAATGAGCAGTTCTTC. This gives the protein CASKDRAGLDGLNEQFF.

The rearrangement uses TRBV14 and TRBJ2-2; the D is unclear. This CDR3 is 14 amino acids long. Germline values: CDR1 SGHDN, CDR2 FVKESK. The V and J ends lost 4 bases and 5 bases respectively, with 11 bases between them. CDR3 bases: TGTGCCAGCAGCCCCCCCTTATGGACCGGGGAGCTGTTTTTT. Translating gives CASSPPLWTGELFF.

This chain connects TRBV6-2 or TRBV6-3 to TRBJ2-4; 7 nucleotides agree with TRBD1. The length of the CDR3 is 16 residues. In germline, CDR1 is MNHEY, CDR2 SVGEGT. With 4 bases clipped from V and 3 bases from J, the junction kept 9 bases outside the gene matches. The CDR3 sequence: CASSSTGKEGKNIQYF. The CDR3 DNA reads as TGTGCCAGCAGTTCGACAGGGAAAGAGGGCAAAAACATTCAGTACTTC.

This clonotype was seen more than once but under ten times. The CDR3 is CASSTVGGGGTEAFF. The DNA for the CDR3 is TGTGCCAGCAGCACAGTAGGGGGCGGGGGCACTGAAGCTTTCTTT. V and J are TRBV7-2 and TRBJ1-1; TRBD1 matches at 7 bases. CDR3 length: 15 residues. Germline CDR1 is SGHTA and CDR2 is FQGNSA. Germline trimming cut 5 bases from V and 4 bases from J; bases unmatched to any gene: 10.

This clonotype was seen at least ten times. Here the CDR3 DNA reads TGCAGCGGAAAAGGACGGATCTGGCCCTACGAGCAGTACTTC. Amino acid sequence: CSGKGRIWPYEQYF. This chain connects TRBV29-1 to TRBJ2-7; D gene uncertain. Germline loops: CDR1 SQVTM, CDR2 ANQGSEA. The germline V and J ends were trimmed by 7 bases and 2 bases, with 18 bases remaining between them. This CDR3 spans 14 amino acids.

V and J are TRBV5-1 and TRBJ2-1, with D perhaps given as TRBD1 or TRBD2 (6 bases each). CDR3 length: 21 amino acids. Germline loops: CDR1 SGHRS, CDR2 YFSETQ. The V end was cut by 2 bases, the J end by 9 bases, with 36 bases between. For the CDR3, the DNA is TGCGCCAGCAGCTTATGGGACACGGGATGGCTAGCGTCGCCCAAAAGGAGTGAGCAGTTCTTC. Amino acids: CASSLWDTGWLASPKRSEQFF.

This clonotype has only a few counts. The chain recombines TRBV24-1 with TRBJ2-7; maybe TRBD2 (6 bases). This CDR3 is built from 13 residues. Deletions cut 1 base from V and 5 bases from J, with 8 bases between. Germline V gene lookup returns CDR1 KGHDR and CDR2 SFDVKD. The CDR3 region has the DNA TGTGCCACCAGTGATTTTCGGGGGAACGAGCAGTACTTC. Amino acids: CATSDFRGNEQYF.

The CDR3 DNA reads TGTGCCAGCAGTGAAAGGGGAGCCACCTACGAGCAGTACTTC. It codes for CASSERGATYEQYF. The J gene is TRBJ2-7, the V gene TRBV2; D possibly matches TRBD1 or TRBD2 (5 bases each). With 2 bases removed from V and 2 bases from J, the gap between germline ends came to 10 bases. This CDR3 has 14 amino acids. Germline V CDR1 and CDR2: SNHLY, FYNNEI.

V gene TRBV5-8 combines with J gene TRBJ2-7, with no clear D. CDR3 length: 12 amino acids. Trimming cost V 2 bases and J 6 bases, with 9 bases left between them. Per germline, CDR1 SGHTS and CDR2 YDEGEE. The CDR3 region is CASSLRVSEQYF. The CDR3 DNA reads TGTGCCAGCAGCTTACGAGTGAGCGAGCAGTACTTC.

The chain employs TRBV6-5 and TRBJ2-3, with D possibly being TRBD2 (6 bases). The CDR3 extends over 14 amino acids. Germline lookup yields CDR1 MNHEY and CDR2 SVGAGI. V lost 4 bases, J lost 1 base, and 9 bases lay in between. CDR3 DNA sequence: TGTGCCAGCAGTTCCCAGCGGGGCACAGATACGCAGTATTTT. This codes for CASSSQRGTDTQYF.